These 30 T cell receptor beta chains came from one sample sequenced in a study of tumor and adjacent non-tumor tissue in lung cancer. TCRbeta libraries were built with three rounds of nested PCR, modified from ARM-PCR. TCRdb redid the calling of the multiplex PCR reads with MiXCR, one entry per CDR3 protein. The sample yields over 100,000 distinct CDR3 sequences, under 65% seen once. No cell sorting was done before RNA was extracted from the tissue. This non-tumor lung sample came from over 3 cm beyond the tumor edge. Sequenced material: distant non-tumor lung tissue. The receptors were gathered from a man between 60 and 75 years old with non-small cell lung cancer.

Turning to this clonotype: Lacking the conserved final phenylalanine or tryptophan, this CDR3 likely reflects a read error. The chain's CDR3 is CASTRLSQTNFRNQPQHY. CDR3 nucleotides: TGTGCCAGCACTCGCCTGTCACAGACAAATTTTCGCAATCAGCCCCAGCATTAT. This sequence joins TRBV12-3 or TRBV12-4 and TRBJ1-5; no definite D call. Trimming cost V 7 bases and J 2 bases, with 24 bases left between them. The length of the CDR3 is 18 residues.

About this clonotype: A read error is possible here, since a much larger clone lies one base away. J is TRBJ1-2 and V is TRBV14; D possibly corresponds to TRBD1 (5 bases). The CDR3 is 13 residues long. The germline gives CDR1 SGHDN, CDR2 FVKESK. The CDR3, as DNA: TGTACCAGCAGCACTAAACCGGGGGGTGGCTACACCTTC. It encodes CTSSTKPGGGYTF.

For this clonotype: This may arise from a read error, as a much more abundant clone is one base away. The rearrangement joins TRBV6-2 or TRBV6-3 to TRBJ1-3; D uncertain. CDR1 is MNHEY, CDR2 SVGEGT, per germline. The CDR3 extends over 14 amino acids. CDR3 in amino acids: CSSVQPRSGNTIYF. The CDR3 DNA follows: TGTTCCAGTGTACAGCCTCGCTCTGGAAACACCATATATTTT.

A remark on this clonotype: A single base separates this from a much larger clone, so it may be a read error. This CDR3 fails to terminate in the conserved phenylalanine or tryptophan, so it likely reflects a read error. The gene calls are TRBV12-3 or TRBV12-4 and TRBJ1-1; D unclear. V was pared by 8 bases and J by 5 bases, with 18 bases between. The CDR3 totals 14 residues. The CDR3 sequence is CASSSRGWETEAFI. For the CDR3, the DNA is TGTGCCAGCTCGTCTCGCGGCTGGGAAACTGAAGCTTTCATT.

This clonotype was detected ten times or more. The CDR3 here is CASSLLAGYNEQFF. In nucleotides, the CDR3 is TGTGCCAGCAGTTTACTAGCGGGGTACAATGAGCAGTTCTTC. The chain employs TRBV12-3 or TRBV12-4 and TRBJ2-1; 9 nucleotides agree with TRBD2. Trimming at V came to 2 bases and at J to 4 bases, leaving 0 bases not matched to a gene. The CDR3 has 14 residues.

CDR3 nucleotides: TGCGCCAGCAGCCAAGAACGGCCAAGCACAGATACGCAGTATTTT. This gives the protein CASSQERPSTDTQYF. The chain recombines TRBV4-1 with TRBJ2-3; no clear D gene. This CDR3 contains 15 residues. Germline assignment: CDR1 MGHRA and CDR2 YSYEKL. V gave up 0 bases and J gave up 0 bases, with 7 bases separating them.

This clonotype was counted only a few times. The chain recombines TRBV9 with TRBJ1-1, with D perhaps TRBD1 (6 bases). Deletions cut 3 bases from V and 3 bases from J, with 15 bases between. In germline, CDR1 is SGDLS, CDR2 YYNGEE. CDR3 size: 15 residues. The chain's CDR3 is CASSAEGEVHTEAFF. The CDR3 DNA is TGTGCCAGCAGCGCCGAGGGGGAGGTTCACACTGAAGCTTTCTTT. The entire variable domain, with the rest obtained from reference TRBV9 and TRBJ1-1, is as follows: DSGVTQTPKHLITATGQRVTLRCSPRSGDLSVYWYQQSLDQGLQFLIQYYNGEERAKGNILERFSAQQFPDLHSELNLSSLELGDSALYFCASSAEGEVHTEAFFGQGTRLTVV.

As to this clonotype: Mismatch with germline at one junction end may stem from a read error. The chain joins TRBV29-1 to TRBJ2-3; 10 positions match TRBD1. CDR1 is SQVTM, CDR2 ANQGSEA, per germline. The CDR3 has 14 residues. The CDR3 protein is CNVTGQGLADTQYF. In DNA, the CDR3 is TGCAACGTTACGGGACAGGGGCTTGCAGATACGCAGTATTTT.

To note about this clonotype: The missing conserved phenylalanine or tryptophan at the end of this CDR3 makes a read error likely. The limits of the CDR3 on the DNA are not certain, so only TCRdb's listed CDR3 is given. V is TRBV4-1 and J is TRBJ1-2; no check of the table's D call, TRBD1, against the DNA was made. Counting both end residues, the CDR3 totals 15 amino acids. Germline V gene lookup returns CDR1 MGHRA and CDR2 YSYEKL. CDR3 sequence: CASSQTGTGGSDYTL.

Many counts were recorded for this clonotype. The chain employs TRBV11-2 and TRBJ2-3; D gene unclear. The CDR3 runs to 15 residues. V lost 5 bases, J lost 4 bases, and 16 bases lay in between. Germline CDR1 reads SGHAT; CDR2 reads FQNNGV. The CDR3 loop is CASSRATTAADTQYF. The CDR3 coding sequence is TGTGCCAGCAGCCGGGCCACAACCGCCGCAGATACGCAGTATTTT. The full variable domain, rest sourced from reference TRBV11-2 and TRBJ2-3, is EAGVAQSPRYKIIEKRQSVAFWCNPISGHATLYWYQQILGQGPKLLIQFQNNGVVDDSQLPKDRFSAERLKGVDSTLKIQPAKLEDSAVYLCASSRATTAADTQYFGPGTRLTVL.

The chain couples TRBV4-1 to TRBJ2-1, with TRBD2 matching 7 bases. Germline lookup yields CDR1 MGHRA and CDR2 YSYEKL. The V segment lost 0 bases and the J segment 6 bases; nucleotides outside the gene matches: 14. The length of the CDR3 is 18 residues. The CDR3 sequence: CASSQEGLVGGRRNEQFF. The DNA of the CDR3 is TGCGCCAGCAGCCAAGAAGGACTAGTGGGAGGTCGGCGCAATGAGCAGTTCTTC.

This chain uses TRBV7-9 with TRBJ1-1; D gene unclear. Germline V gene sequence: CDR1 SEHNR, CDR2 FQNEAQ (reference sequence). Trimming removed 2 bases from V and 3 bases from J, with 10 bases in between. CDR3 size: 14 residues. CDR3 amino acids: CASSLPIRDTEAFF. The CDR3 region has the DNA TGTGCCAGCAGCTTACCGATCCGGGACACTGAAGCTTTCTTT.

The chain has TRBV14 and TRBJ1-6, with a tentative D call TRBD1 (5 bases). Trimming pared 4 bases from V and 9 bases from J, leaving 16 bases between. The germline V gene has CDR1 SGHDN and CDR2 FVKESK. This CDR3 has 15 residues. CDR3 sequence (DNA): TGTGCCAGCAGCCTCCTTAGCGGGGCGGCTTCACCCCTCCACTTT. It yields the protein CASSLLSGAASPLHF.

Comment on this clonotype: It may be a read error: a sequence one base away is much more abundant. The chain couples TRBV5-1 to TRBJ2-2; 7 nucleotides agree with TRBD1. Germline V gene lookup returns CDR1 SGHRS and CDR2 YFSETQ. The trim removed 0 bases at V and 3 bases at J, leaving 5 bases unmatched. The CDR3 is 16 amino acids. As DNA, the CDR3 is TGCGCCAGCAGCTTGGATGGCAGGGGGTACACCGGGGAGCTGTTTTTT. Amino acids: CASSLDGRGYTGELFF. Full variable domain (missing parts from reference TRBV5-1 and TRBJ2-2): KAGVTQTPRYLIKTRGQQVTLSCSPISGHRSVSWYQQTPGQGLQFLFEYFSETQRNKGNFPGRFSGRQFSNSRSEMNVSTLELGDSALYLCASSLDGRGYTGELFFGEGSRLTVL.

The chain recombines TRBV4-2 with TRBJ2-3; the D gene is possibly TRBD2 (6 bases). CDR3 length: 19 amino acids. V was clipped by 0 bases and J by 12 bases, with 31 bases between them. CDR1 is LGHNA, CDR2 YNFKEQ, per germline. Here the CDR3 DNA reads TGTGCCAGCAGCCAAGATGGGCGCGGGAATCGATATAGCACAGATATACAGTATTTT. This translates into CASSQDGRGNRYSTDIQYF.

A word on this clonotype: This may be a read error: a much more frequent sequence differs by one nucleotide. V usage is TRBV12-3 or TRBV12-4 and J usage is TRBJ1-2, with 8 bases aligning to TRBD1. The CDR3 has 15 amino acids. V gave up 1 base and J gave up 8 bases; unmatched junction bases: 9. The CDR3 loop is CASSLVGQGQAGYTF. CDR3 coding DNA: TGTGCCAGCAGTTTAGTAGGACAGGGCCAAGCCGGCTACACCTTC.

Comments on this clonotype: At one end the junction does not follow the germline gene, possibly because of a read error. CDR3 residues: CASSPPGSNEKPFF. As DNA, the CDR3 is TGCGCCAGCAGCCCCCCAGGGTCGAATGAAAAACCGTTTTTT. The chain combines TRBV5-1 with TRBJ1-4; D possibly corresponds to TRBD1 (5 bases). This CDR3 comprises 14 residues. Germline values: CDR1 SGHRS, CDR2 YFSETQ.

This clonotype was counted ten times or more. The chain joins TRBV6-1 to TRBJ2-3; 8 bases map to TRBD2. With V trimmed by 6 bases and J by 5 bases, 7 bases remained unmatched. The CDR3 totals 14 residues. Looked up from germline, CDR1 is MNHNS and CDR2 is SASEGT. CDR3 DNA: TGTGCCAGCAGATCAGCGGGGGCGGGAGATACGCAGTATTTT. Residues: CASRSAGAGDTQYF.

In the case of this clonotype: The conserved phenylalanine or tryptophan normally closing the CDR3 is absent here, so this likely arose from a read error. No DNA is shown, since the ends of the CDR3 on it are uncertain; the CDR3 is the one TCRdb lists. The genes are TRBV29-1 and TRBJ2-5. Including both end residues, the CDR3 is 13 amino acids long. Germline lookup yields CDR1 SQVTM and CDR2 ANQGSEA. CDR3 residues: CSVVGHFQETQNL.

In the case of this clonotype: At one of its ends the junction is not consistent with the germline gene, which may arise from a read error. The chain recombines TRBV11-3 with TRBJ2-2; D is perhaps TRBD2 (5 bases). The CDR3 is 14 amino acids. Germline values: CDR1 SGHNT, CDR2 YENEEA. CDR3 loop: CDSSLQSNTGELFF. CDR3 nucleotides: TGTGACAGCAGCCTGCAGAGTAACACCGGGGAGCTATTTTTT. Together with reference TRBV11-3 and TRBJ2-2, the CDR3 gives the full variable domain: EAGVVQSPRYKIIEKKQPVAFWCNPISGHNTLYWYLQNLGQGPELLIRYENEEAVDDSQLPKDRFSAERLKGVDSTLKIQPAELGDSAVYLCDSSLQSNTGELFFGEGSRLTVL.

The rearrangement links TRBV11-3 to TRBJ2-2; TRBD1 matches at 11 bases. With 9 bases clipped from V and 7 bases from J, the junction kept 16 bases outside the gene matches. The germline CDR1 and CDR2 sequences are SGHNT and YENEEA. This CDR3 spans 17 amino acids. The CDR3 spells CASPRPPGQGAVGELFF. For the CDR3, the DNA is TGTGCCAGTCCCAGGCCCCCCGGACAGGGGGCTGTCGGGGAGCTGTTTTTT. The full variable domain, completed using reference TRBV11-3 and TRBJ2-2, is EAGVVQSPRYKIIEKKQPVAFWCNPISGHNTLYWYLQNLGQGPELLIRYENEEAVDDSQLPKDRFSAERLKGVDSTLKIQPAELGDSAVYLCASPRPPGQGAVGELFFGEGSRLTVL.

This chain connects TRBV6-5 to TRBJ2-5, with D possibly called TRBD1 or TRBD2 (5 bases each). The CDR3 extends over 15 amino acids. Germline CDR1 MNHEY, CDR2 SVGAGI. Trimming cost V 9 bases and J 2 bases, with 19 bases left between them. The CDR3 DNA reads TGTGCCAGGAATTCCCAAGGGACGCAACAAGAGACCCAGTACTTC. Translating gives CARNSQGTQQETQYF.

V is TRBV9 and J is TRBJ2-1; D is ambiguous. The germline V and J ends were trimmed by 0 bases and 5 bases, with 6 bases remaining between them. CDR3 size: 13 residues. Germline V gene data show CDR1 as SGDLS and CDR2 as YYNGEE. The CDR3 loop is CASSVDLDNEQFF. For the CDR3, the DNA is TGTGCCAGCAGCGTAGATCTGGACAATGAGCAGTTCTTC.

This clonotype has a handful of counts. The chain joins TRBV28 to TRBJ1-6, with a possible D match to TRBD1 (6 bases). Germline lookup yields CDR1 MDHEN and CDR2 SYDVKM. This CDR3 is built from 14 residues. The V and J ends lost 7 bases and 5 bases respectively, with 12 bases between them. The DNA for the CDR3 is TGTGCCAGCACCCCGGACAGCCATAATTCACCCCTCCACTTT. Amino acids: CASTPDSHNSPLHF.

Points on this clonotype: An end of the junction does not agree with germline; a read error may underlie this. This chain connects TRBV29-1 to TRBJ2-2; 7 nucleotides match TRBD2. CDR1 SQVTM and CDR2 ANQGSEA come from the germline V gene. CDR3 length: 13 amino acids. CDR3 DNA sequence: TGCAGCGCTAACACTCTGAACAGCGGGGAGCTATTTTTT. Amino acid sequence: CSANTLNSGELFF.

This clonotype was recorded once. The J gene is TRBJ2-3, the V gene TRBV6-5; 7 nucleotides agree with TRBD1. V was clipped by 0 bases and J by 5 bases; unmatched bases: 14. The CDR3 has 18 residues. Germline values: CDR1 MNHEY, CDR2 SVGAGI. CDR3 bases: TGTGCCAGCAGTTACTCGATGTGGATAGGGGGCCCCATAGATACGCAGTATTTT. This encodes CASSYSMWIGGPIDTQYF.

The chain employs TRBV28 and TRBJ2-1, with D perhaps being TRBD1 or TRBD2 (5 bases each). The CDR3 contains 13 residues. Per germline, CDR1 MDHEN and CDR2 SYDVKM. The V gene lost 9 bases and the J gene lost 7 bases, with 16 bases spanning the gap. The CDR3 is CASSMGRRNEQFF. The CDR3 DNA reads as TGTGCCAGTAGCATGGGACGGAGAAATGAGCAGTTCTTC.

For this clonotype: A much larger clone sits a single nucleotide away, making a read error possible. The rearrangement uses TRBV20-1 and TRBJ2-3, with D possibly TRBD1 on 5 matching bases. The CDR3 has 11 amino acids. CDR1 and CDR2 from the germline V gene are DFQATT and SNEGSKA (reference sequence). V was cut by 4 bases and J by 10 bases, with 12 bases left in between. CDR3 bases: TGCAGTGCTAAGGGGAATTCATCGCAGTATTTT. Amino acid sequence: CSAKGNSSQYF.

On this clonotype: A junction end diverges from the germline sequence, so it may reflect a read error. The V and J genes are TRBV28 and TRBJ1-1, with D hard to call. Germline assignment: CDR1 MDHEN and CDR2 SYDVKM. The CDR3 extends over 13 amino acids. The CDR3 nucleotides read TGTGCCAGCAGTCCCGGCCTGAAGACTGAAGCTATCTTT. Residues: CASSPGLKTEAIF.

The sample holds one count of this clonotype. CDR3 loop: CSTPVGGTQYF. The CDR3 bases are TGCAGTACCCCCGTGGGCGGTACGCAGTATTTT. V is TRBV20-1 and J is TRBJ2-3; no reliable D call. CDR3 length: 11 amino acids. The V end lost 8 bases, the J end lost 8 bases, and 14 bases lay between the germline ends. The germline CDR1 and CDR2 sequences are DFQATT and SNEGSKA (reference sequence).